This T cell receptor (beta chain) came from a study of T cell responses to AZD1222 COVID-19 vaccine. V dropped 6 bases and J dropped 7; count of bases not matched to a gene: 5. Germline loops: CDR1 KGHDR, CDR2 SFDVKD. This CDR3 comprises 15 residues. Findings of the study overall: Compared with day 0, the breadth and depth of the Spike-specific TCR repertoire rose significantly after two doses of AZD1222.

Points on this clone: Its cognate antigen is unknown.

This table comes from immunoSEQ multiplex PCR, and its TCRdb copy is limited to in-frame clones, with some not included. The sample consists of approximately 150,000 clones, approximately 90% of them appearing once. The specimen comprised peripheral blood, sampled 28 days after the second AZD1222 dose. This clonotype was obtained from an adult who received the AZD1222 COVID-19 vaccine. The chain employs TRBV24-1 and TRBJ2-2; 12 bases fit TRBD2. For the CDR3, the DNA is TGTGCCACCAGTAACGGGACTAGCGGGCACGGGGAGCTGTTTTTT. Amino acid sequence: CATSNGTSGHGELFF.